This TCR beta chain was captured in a study of cytomegalovirus exposure and HLA in healthy donors (dated by TCRdb to 2016 to 2017). Describing the broader study: In an earlier analysis of about 560 of the donors, less than 350 Gb of sequence data and 90 million to 120 million unique TCR beta sequences from roughly 200 million T cells were reported. Of the roughly 400 genotyped donors, 81% fell in the genetic ancestry cluster associated with self-reported Caucasian donors. HLA typing included class I and class II loci at four-digit resolution. To predict cytomegalovirus infection status, the study brought together high-throughput TCR immunosequencing, statistical association of individual TCRs with disease status, and machine learning. All discovery cohort repertoires had been generated using a single sequencing platform. A later genetic analysis used genome-wide SNP genotypes for 398 of the 666 donors, treating that subset as a discovery cohort. An early release that covered more than 550 HLA-typed donors contained around 330 gigabases of sequencing data and 70 million to 100 million unique TCR sequences. Rather than using new phenotypic data, the later analysis identified candidate immune exposures from TCR beta sequences and from how often those sequences occurred across donors. The study profiled the T cell repertoires of some 610 subjects by immunosequencing and related them to cytomegalovirus serostatus. Along with the approximately 620-subject first cohort, a separate validation cohort of 120 different subjects was used. Across 300 to 400 genotyped donors of the cohort, an average of about 200,000 unique TCR beta nucleotide sequences per donor were sequenced, and 15% to 20% of those sequences were non-productive. Several DR-DQ haplotypes were handled as single units for association and clustering, since linkage in the cohort was strong. Alongside the repertoire data, information on donor age, sex, ethnicity and CMV serostatus was compiled. A later analysis re-examined previously published TCR beta repertoires from just over 650 donors and added high-resolution HLA genotyping to investigate patterns of TCR occurrence. In an earlier analysis of more than 550 of the donors, high-throughput TCR beta sequencing was used to judge whether each TCR beta V gene segment behaved as functional or pseudogenic. Typing coverage varied by locus: roughly 629-640 donors for A, B, C, DRB1 and DQB1; about 520 for DQA1; approximately 570 for DPA1; about 450 for DPB1. The study aimed to test whether cataloging public T cell receptors could reveal signatures of past pathogen exposure. Overall results and qualifications from the work: In a later analysis, HLA-associated TCR beta chains showed more clonal expansion and lower generation probabilities than non-associated chains that were equally common. Some IMGT-functional V segments, including TRBV6-2 and TRBV6-3, could not be distinguished by the 87-base-pair reads and were therefore excluded. A cluster of highly shared sequence variants was judged likely to be a technical artifact of the sequencing pipeline. An association between a missense DCLRE1C variant and V-gene and J-gene trimming of TCR beta chains was found in a later genetic analysis and replicated in an independent cohort. The study gave a list of about 150 TCR beta chains associated with cytomegalovirus. In a later analysis, some 17,000 TCR beta sequences were associated with specific HLA alleles at a false discovery rate of 0.05. HLA typing was unavailable for some donors at each locus, so association tests used only the typed subset. Because counts were too low, seventeen rarely observed V segments, including chromosome 9 orphons, were left out of the earlier analysis of approximately 580 of the donors. According to the authors, the approach could potentially be generalized to other disease states and immunological phenotypes. Presence/absence analyses assumed roughly uniform sequencing depth across donors, an assumption that may not hold. In an earlier analysis of around 500 of the donors, most TCR beta V segments appeared in productive rearrangements about 87% or about 30% of the time, broadly matching IMGT annotations. In a later genetic analysis, fewer N-insertions in productive TCRs were reported among donors in an Asian-associated ancestry cluster than the approximately 670-donor mean. According to a later analysis, parvovirus B19, influenza, CMV and Epstein-Barr virus appeared linked to several top co-occurrence clusters. While some public TCRs were present in many individuals, most TCR sequences turned up only very rarely across donors. According to a later analysis, most CMV-associated TCR beta chains appeared to be HLA-restricted, and the HLA associations seemed to be driven largely by CMV exposure. For the cohort, immune exposure information was limited to CMV serostatus. In a later analysis, TCR association rates were found to vary across HLA loci, with the most associated TCRs seen for DRB1 alleles and the fewest for HLA-C alleles. Linkage disequilibrium might explain the correlated functional status among segregating V segments, but an unknown experimental factor could not be excluded. Only TCR beta chains were sequenced in this cohort, and the absence of alpha or paired-chain data limited detectable features. Three of the identified cytomegalovirus-associated TCR beta chains were confirmed in vitro to be specific for cytomegalovirus antigens. The classifier was reported to diagnose cytomegalovirus status with high specificity and sensitivity in both the original and validation cohorts. When HLA alleles, especially DR and DQ, strongly co-occurred, TCR associations were difficult to assign to individual alleles. A further reported finding was that TCR beta sequences accurately predicted the HLA-A and HLA-B alleles for most subjects in the first cohort.

In total, just over 650 healthy bone marrow donors made up the cohort. At the time of sampling, every cohort member was nominally healthy, though immune exposures that went unrecorded were likely present. The donor tested CMV seropositive, placing the donor among the approximately 290 seropositive members of the cohort. Every donor gave a peripheral blood sample, and the peripheral blood mononuclear cells from that sample were used for TCR beta sequencing. The Qiagen DNeasy Blood Extraction Kit was used to extract genomic DNA from the blood cell samples. Library method: the immunoSEQ multiplex PCR assay. A mixture of 60 forward primers for TCR Vbeta segments and 13 reverse primers for TCR Jbeta segments was used in the multiplex PCR. The CDR3 region of rearranged TCR beta genes was amplified from genomic DNA by a multiplex PCR assay. The Illumina HiSeq System was used to sequence the amplified TCR beta libraries as 87-base-pair reads. On the study's bioinformatics: In a later analysis, tens of millions of unique TCR beta chains were counted across the 500 to 850 repertoires, and roughly 11 million of these chains were shared by at least two donors. To remove PCR and sequencing errors, raw reads were error-corrected and collapsed into unique sequences using a nearest-neighbor algorithm that merged closely related sequences. V, D and J gene segments were assigned by aligning CDR3 sequences to IMGT reference sequences. For a sequence to be retained, a match of at least six nucleotides to both a V gene segment and a J gene segment was required. Rearrangements were called productive when the CDR3 lacked stop codons and stayed in frame with V and J; all others were non-productive. Following IMGT convention, CDR3 was defined as the stretch from the second conserved V-encoded cysteine to the conserved J-encoded phenylalanine. Sequences without an unambiguous match to a single V gene segment were excluded from the earlier analysis of 587 of the donors. An earlier analysis of fewer than 750 of the donors classified V segments as functional when productive rearrangements were above 56.7% and as segregating when the standard deviation between donors was above 5%. To diagnose cytomegalovirus status from the catalog of TCR beta chain sequences, a statistical classification framework was built. In a later analysis, V and J genes were assigned by comparing TCR nucleotide sequences against IMGT/GENE-DB human TR gene sequences. The TCRdist pipeline was used in a later analysis to assign CDR3 sequences and most-parsimonious VDJ recombination scenarios. A later analysis defined each TCR beta chain by its CDR3 amino acid sequence plus V-gene family, and excluded reads lacking a unique V-gene family. To address suspected cross-contamination and a sequencing artifact, a later analysis removed roughly 580 highly shared, low-generation-probability nucleotide sequences. For each public chain, a later analysis derived a clonal expansion index from normalized ranks of inferred template counts within each repertoire. A later analysis computed generation probabilities with a VDJ recombination model fitted to out-of-frame rearrangements, and checked the results against IGoR. A later analysis scored TCR-TCR, TCR-HLA and TCR-CMV co-occurrence with hypergeometric tests, applying a repertoire-size bias correction to TCR pairs. To estimate false discovery rates, a later analysis permuted the HLA or CMV assignments 20 times. In a later analysis, co-occurring TCRs were grouped with DBSCAN, and TCRdist sequence similarity was added when clustering was performed within HLA-allele-positive subsets. Co-occurrence clustering excluded repertoires with fewer than 30,000 or more than 120,000 public chains, plus five with anomalous nucleotide sharing. The clones in this table, taken by TCRdb from immuneACCESS, are in-frame only. Not every clone is retained; where verified, under half of the shortfall comes from an unresolved V gene, and the cause of the rest is unknown. The V and J calls and the clone size are those of that table, but D and trimming were determined from the DNA. The table for this sample shows fewer than 60,000 clones. The ten largest clones capture 12% of the sample.

Concerning this clone itself: Its target antigen remains unknown.

CDR1 and CDR2 (SGHRS, YFSETQ) derive from the germline V gene. The CDR3 holds 15 amino acids from the cysteine to the phenylalanine. CDR3 DNA is the only sequence kept; it has 45 bases, read in frame from the first base. V is trimmed back by 3 bases and J by 0 bases, and the junction contains 2 bases that no gene match accounts for. The sequenced sample consisted of PBMCs. The rearrangement combines TRBV5-1 with TRBJ2-2; the central 7 bases match TRBD1. This TCR was sampled from a woman in her 30s in good health and CMV-seropositive. In nucleotide form, the sequence is TGCGCCAGCAGCTGGACAGGTTCGAACACCGGGGAGCTGTTTTTT. Its protein reads: CASSWTGSNTGELFF.